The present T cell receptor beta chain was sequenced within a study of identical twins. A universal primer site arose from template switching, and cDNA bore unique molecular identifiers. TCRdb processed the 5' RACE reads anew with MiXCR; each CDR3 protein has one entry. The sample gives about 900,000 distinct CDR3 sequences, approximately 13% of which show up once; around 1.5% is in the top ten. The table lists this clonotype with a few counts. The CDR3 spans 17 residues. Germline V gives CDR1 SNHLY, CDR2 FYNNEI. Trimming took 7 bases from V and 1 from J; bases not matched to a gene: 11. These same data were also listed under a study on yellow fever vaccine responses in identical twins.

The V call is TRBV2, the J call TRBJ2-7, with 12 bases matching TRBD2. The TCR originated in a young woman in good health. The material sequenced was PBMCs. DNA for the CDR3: TGTGCCAGCAACCCAGGGACTAGCGGGTCCGATTCCTACGAGCAGTACTTC. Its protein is CASNPGTSGSDSYEQYF.